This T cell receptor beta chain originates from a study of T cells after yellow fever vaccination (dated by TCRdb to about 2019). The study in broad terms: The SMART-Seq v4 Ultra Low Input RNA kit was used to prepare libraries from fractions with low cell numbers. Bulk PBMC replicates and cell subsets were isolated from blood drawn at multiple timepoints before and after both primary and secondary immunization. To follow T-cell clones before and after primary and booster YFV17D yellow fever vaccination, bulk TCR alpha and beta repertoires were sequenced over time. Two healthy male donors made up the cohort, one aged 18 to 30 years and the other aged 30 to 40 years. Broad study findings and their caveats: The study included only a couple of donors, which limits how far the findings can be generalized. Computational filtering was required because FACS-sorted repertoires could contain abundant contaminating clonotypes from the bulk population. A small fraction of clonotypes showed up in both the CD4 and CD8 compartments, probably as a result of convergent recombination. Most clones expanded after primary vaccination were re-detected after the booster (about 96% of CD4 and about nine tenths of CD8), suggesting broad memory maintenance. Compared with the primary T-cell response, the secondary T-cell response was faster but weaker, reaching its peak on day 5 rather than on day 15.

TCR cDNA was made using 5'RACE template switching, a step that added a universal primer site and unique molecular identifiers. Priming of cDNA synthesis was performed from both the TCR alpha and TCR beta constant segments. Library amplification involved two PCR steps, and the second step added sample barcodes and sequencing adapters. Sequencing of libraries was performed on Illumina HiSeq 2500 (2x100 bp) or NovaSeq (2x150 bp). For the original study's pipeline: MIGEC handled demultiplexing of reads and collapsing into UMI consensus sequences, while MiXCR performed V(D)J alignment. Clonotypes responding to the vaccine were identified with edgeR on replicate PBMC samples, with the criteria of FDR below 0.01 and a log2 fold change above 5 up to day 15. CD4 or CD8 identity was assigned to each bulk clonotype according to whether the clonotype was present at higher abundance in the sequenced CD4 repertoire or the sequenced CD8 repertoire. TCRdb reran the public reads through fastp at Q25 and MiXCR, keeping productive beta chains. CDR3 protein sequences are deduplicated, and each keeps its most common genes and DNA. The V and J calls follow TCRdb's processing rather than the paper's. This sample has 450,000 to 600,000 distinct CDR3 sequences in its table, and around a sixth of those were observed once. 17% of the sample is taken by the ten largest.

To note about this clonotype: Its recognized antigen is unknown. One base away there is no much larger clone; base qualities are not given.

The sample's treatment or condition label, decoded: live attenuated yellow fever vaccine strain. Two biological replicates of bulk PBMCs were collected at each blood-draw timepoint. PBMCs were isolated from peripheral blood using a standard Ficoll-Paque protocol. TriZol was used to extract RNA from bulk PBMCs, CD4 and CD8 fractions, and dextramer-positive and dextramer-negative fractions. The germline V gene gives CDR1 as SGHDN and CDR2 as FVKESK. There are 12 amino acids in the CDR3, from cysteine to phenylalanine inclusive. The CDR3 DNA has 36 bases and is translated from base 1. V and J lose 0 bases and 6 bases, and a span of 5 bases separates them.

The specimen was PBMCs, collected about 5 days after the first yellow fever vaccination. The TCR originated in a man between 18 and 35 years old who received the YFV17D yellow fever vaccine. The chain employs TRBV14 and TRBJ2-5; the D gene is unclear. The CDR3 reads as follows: CASSQDWKTQYF. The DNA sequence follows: TGTGCCAGCAGCCAAGATTGGAAGACCCAGTACTTC.